This T cell receptor (beta chain) was retrieved from a study of CD8 T cells in Susac syndrome. Deletions cut 2 bases from V and 5 bases from J, with 9 bases between. The CDR3 loop spans 12 amino acids. Germline loops: CDR1 DFQATT, CDR2 SNEGSKA (reference sequence). About 0.5 to 1 ug RNA was reverse transcribed with random hexamers. TCRdb redid the calling of the immunoSEQ multiplex PCR reads with MiXCR, one entry per CDR3 protein. The sample has some 65,000 distinct CDR3 sequences, 90% to 95% seen once. Specimen: CD8+ T cells from PBMCs. This TCR was recovered from a human donor with multiple sclerosis. V is TRBV20-1 and J is TRBJ2-5; D is undetermined. CDR3 nucleotides: TGCAGTGCTAGACCCGTTGCGGAGACCCAGTACTTC. Amino acid sequence: CSARPVAETQYF.